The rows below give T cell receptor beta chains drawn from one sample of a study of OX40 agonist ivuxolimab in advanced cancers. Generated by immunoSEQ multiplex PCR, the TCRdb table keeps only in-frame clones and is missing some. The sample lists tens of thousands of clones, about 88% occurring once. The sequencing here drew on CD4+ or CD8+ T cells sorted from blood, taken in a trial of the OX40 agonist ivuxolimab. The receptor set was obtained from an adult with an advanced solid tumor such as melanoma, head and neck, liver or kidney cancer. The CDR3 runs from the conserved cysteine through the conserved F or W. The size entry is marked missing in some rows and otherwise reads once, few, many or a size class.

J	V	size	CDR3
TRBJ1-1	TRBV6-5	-	CASRSQDREEAFF
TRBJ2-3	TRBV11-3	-	CASSLSWAGEEYF
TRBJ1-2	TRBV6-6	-	CASSQQGSGYGYTF
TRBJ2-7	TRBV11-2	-	CASSGPQRYEQYF
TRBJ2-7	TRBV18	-	CASSPGLAGEEQYF
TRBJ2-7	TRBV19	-	CASSLRTGGWYEQYF
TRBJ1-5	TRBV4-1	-	CASSQAGISNQPQHF
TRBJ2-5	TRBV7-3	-	CASSHRLAGMGTQYF
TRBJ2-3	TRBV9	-	CASSTGVAFATDTQYF
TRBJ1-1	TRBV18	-	CASSPPQGLGTEAFF
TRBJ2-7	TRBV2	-	CASSTGLAGPSYEQYF
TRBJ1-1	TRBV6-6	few	CASSYGDSTEAFF
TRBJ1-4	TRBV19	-	CASRDRGETNEKLFF
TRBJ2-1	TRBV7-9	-	CASSFPQGSTTYNEQFF
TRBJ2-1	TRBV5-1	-	CASSNIGSDEQFF
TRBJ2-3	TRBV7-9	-	CASGESALSTDTQYF
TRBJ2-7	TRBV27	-	CASSLVSAGREEQYF
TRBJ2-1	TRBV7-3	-	CASSLVGLAGKNEQFF
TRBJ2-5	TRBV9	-	CASSDSPGLAGLETQYF
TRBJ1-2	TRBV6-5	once	CASRTGGANYGYTF
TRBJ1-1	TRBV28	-	CASSSQGIYGGVTFF
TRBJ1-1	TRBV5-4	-	CASSLVPTGAEAFF
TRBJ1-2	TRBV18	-	CASSPDNGYKEGYTF
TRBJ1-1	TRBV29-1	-	CSVEQGSYTEAFF
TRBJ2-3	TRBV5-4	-	CASSPGLAGGEDTQYF
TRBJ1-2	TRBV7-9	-	CASSRDTTNYGYTF
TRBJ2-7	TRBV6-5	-	CASREGAGPWYEQYF
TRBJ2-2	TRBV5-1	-	CASRSEGGNGELFF
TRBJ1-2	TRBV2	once	CASRTGGHPDGYTF
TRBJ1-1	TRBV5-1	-	CASSLTSGFGDTEAFF
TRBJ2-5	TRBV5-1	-	CASSPIGASTDQETQYF
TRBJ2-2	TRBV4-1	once	CASSLKGQGNTGELFF
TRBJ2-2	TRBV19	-	CATTGLDNTGELFF
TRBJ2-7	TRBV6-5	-	CASSRTGEAYEQYF
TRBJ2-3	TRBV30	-	CAWSVLRMDTQYF
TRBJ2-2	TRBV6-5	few	CASSYGGSNTGELFF
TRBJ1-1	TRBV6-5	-	CASRESSMIF
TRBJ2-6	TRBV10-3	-	CAISESASSGANVLTF
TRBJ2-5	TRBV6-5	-	CASSYWSGGAETQYF
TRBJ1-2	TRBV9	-	CASSVSGTTYYGYTF
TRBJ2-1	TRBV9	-	CASSVVGTGGPYNEQFF